This entry lists 24 T cell receptor beta chains sequenced from one sample in a study of T-cell memory formation after mild COVID-19. TCRdb fed the 5' RACE reads into MiXCR, producing one record per CDR3 protein. In the table there are 250,000 to 300,000 distinct CDR3 sequences, roughly 15% of which are singletons. The source material was PBMCs or a T cell subset sorted from them (not recorded which). The receptor source for this set is a man aged 18 to 29 who had mild COVID-19 (a few samples of this study predate the infection). Cell type and time point are not known.

This clonotype was picked up many times. The gene calls are TRBV24-1 and TRBJ2-1; the D is unclear. Trimming removed 3 bases from V and 2 bases from J, with 7 bases in between. The CDR3 covers 14 residues. The germline V gene encodes CDR1 KGHDR and CDR2 SFDVKD. The CDR3: CATSDPPPYNEQFF. The CDR3 region has the DNA TGTGCCACCAGTGATCCGCCCCCCTACAATGAGCAGTTCTTC.

CDR3 in amino acids: CATSDRTSGYTF. The CDR3 nucleotides read TGTGCCACCAGTGATCGGACGTCTGGCTACACCTTC. The chain recombines TRBV24-1 with TRBJ1-2, with no clear D. V was shortened by 3 bases and J by 7 bases, with 8 bases between the two germline ends. Germline CDR1 is KGHDR and CDR2 is SFDVKD. The CDR3 has 12 amino acids.

This clonotype has just a few counts. The chain has TRBV4-1 and TRBJ2-1, with D tentatively TRBD1 (6 bases). This CDR3 spans 14 amino acids. Germline CDR1 and CDR2: MGHRA and YSYEKL. V gave up 0 bases and J gave up 10 bases, with 13 bases separating them. The CDR3 loop reads CASSQDTGTREQFF. As DNA, the CDR3 is TGCGCCAGCAGCCAAGATACAGGGACACGGGAGCAGTTCTTC.

V is TRBV6-6 and J is TRBJ2-5; D remains unclear. V shed 7 bases and J shed 3 bases, with 12 bases lying between them. The CDR3 is 13 residues long. Germline lookup yields CDR1 MNHNY and CDR2 SVGAGI (reference sequence). CDR3 sequence: CASTDGSKETQYF. CDR3 sequence (DNA): TGTGCCAGCACCGACGGATCTAAAGAGACCCAGTACTTC.

The V and J genes are TRBV24-1 and TRBJ2-2; the match to TRBD1 covers 7 bases. CDR1 is KGHDR and CDR2 is SFDVKD in the germline V gene. Trimming took 4 bases from V and 7 from J; bases not matched to a gene: 5. There are 14 residues in the CDR3. The DNA of the CDR3 is TGTGCCACCAGTGACGGGGACAGCCGCGGGGAGCTGTTTTTT. Amino acid sequence: CATSDGDSRGELFF.

This chain links TRBV20-1 with TRBJ2-5; D unclear. Looked up from germline, CDR1 is DFQATT and CDR2 is SNEGSKA (reference sequence). V lost 6 bases and J 5 bases, leaving 10 bases between the germline ends. The CDR3 totals 11 residues. The CDR3 DNA reads TGCAGTGCGACCCTTCGGGAGACCCAGTACTTC. It translates to CSATLRETQYF.

The chain joins TRBV18 to TRBJ1-1, with D hard to call. V lost 4 bases and J 0 bases, leaving 12 bases between the germline ends. From germline, CDR1 is KGHSH and CDR2 LQKENI. This CDR3 region has 15 residues. The CDR3 reads CASSQAVQMNTEAFF. CDR3 DNA: TGTGCCAGCTCACAGGCCGTTCAGATGAACACTGAAGCTTTCTTT.

The chain is built from TRBV27 and TRBJ2-3; 7 bases align to TRBD2. V gave up 4 bases and J gave up 2 bases; unmatched junction bases: 9. Germline assignment: CDR1 MNHEY and CDR2 SMNVEV (reference sequence). This CDR3 region has 16 residues. The CDR3 spells CASSSLLRGVTDTQYF. CDR3 coding DNA: TGTGCCAGCAGTTCACTACTCCGGGGGGTCACAGATACGCAGTATTTT.

A few counts support this clonotype. The V and J genes are TRBV20-1 and TRBJ2-7; D unresolved. Germline values: CDR1 DFQATT, CDR2 SNEGSKA (reference sequence). Trimming removed 3 bases at V and 3 bases at J, with 9 bases between. The CDR3 has 12 residues. This chain's CDR3 is CSARGWDYEQYV. The CDR3 DNA is TGCAGTGCTAGGGGTTGGGACTACGAGCAGTACGTC.

As for this clonotype: It may be a read error: a sequence one base away is much more abundant. This chain uses TRBV28 with TRBJ1-2; possibly TRBD1 for D (5 bases). CDR1 MDHEN and CDR2 SYDVKM come from the germline V gene. The CDR3 is made up of 13 amino acids. Trimming left V 0 bases short and J 6 bases short, with 8 bases between. CDR3 bases: TGTGCCAGCAGTTTATGGCAGGGAGATGGCTACACCTTC. Protein product: CASSLWQGDGYTF.

This clonotype was observed a handful of times. The V call is TRBV29-1, the J call TRBJ2-3, with 8 bases that match TRBD1. The germline CDR1 and CDR2 sequences are SQVTM and ANQGSEA. The CDR3 has 15 amino acids. J lost 6 bases, V lost 3 bases, and 11 bases had no gene match. In DNA, the CDR3 is TGCAGCGTTGAGTCACAGGGGGGATTATTGGATACGCAGTATTTT. Translating gives CSVESQGGLLDTQYF.

The V and J genes are TRBV20-1 and TRBJ2-3, with unresolved D. The germline V gene encodes CDR1 DFQATT and CDR2 SNEGSKA (reference sequence). The V and J ends lost 1 base and 0 bases respectively, with 14 bases between them. The CDR3 contains 16 residues. The CDR3 loop is CSARVGGGSSTDTQYF. The CDR3, as DNA: TGCAGTGCTAGAGTAGGTGGCGGTTCTAGCACAGATACGCAGTATTTT.

This clonotype was counted only a few times. This chain links TRBV24-1 with TRBJ1-2; D is perhaps TRBD1 (6 bases). Trimming shortened V by 4 bases and J by 2 bases, and 10 bases separated the two germline ends. Per the germline V gene, CDR1 is KGHDR and CDR2 is SFDVKD. The CDR3 extends over 14 amino acids. The CDR3 protein is CATSDTGTNYGYTF. CDR3 DNA: TGTGCCACCAGTGACACCGGGACAAACTATGGCTACACCTTC.

The chain has TRBV6-6 and TRBJ2-2; D remains unclear. V lost 3 bases and J 5 bases, leaving 10 bases between the germline ends. CDR1 and CDR2 (germline): MNHNY, SVGAGI (reference sequence). This CDR3 contains 14 residues. The CDR3 here is CASSYKWLTGELFF. CDR3 bases: TGTGCCAGCAGTTATAAGTGGTTAACCGGGGAGCTGTTTTTT.

The rearrangement joins TRBV20-1 to TRBJ2-1, with D perhaps TRBD2 (5 bases). V was shortened by 1 base and J by 4 bases, with 14 bases between the two germline ends. Germline V gene lookup returns CDR1 DFQATT and CDR2 SNEGSKA (reference sequence). The CDR3 is made up of 15 amino acids. The CDR3 DNA reads as TGCAGTGCTAGAGTCCCTGGCGGGTTTTACAATGAGCAGTTCTTC. Its translation is CSARVPGGFYNEQFF.

This clonotype was seen many times. This chain connects TRBV5-6 to TRBJ2-4, with D possibly TRBD2 on 5 matching bases. The germline gives CDR1 SGHDT, CDR2 YYEEEE. V lost 3 bases and J 8 bases, leaving 15 bases between the germline ends. The CDR3 contains 14 residues. Written as DNA, the CDR3 is TGTGCCAGCAGCTCTTGGACGGGGTCAGACATTCAGTACTTC. Translated, it gives CASSSWTGSDIQYF.

The sample holds a few counts of this clonotype. The chain employs TRBV7-2 and TRBJ2-6, with no clear D. V was pared by 7 bases and J by 0 bases, with 13 bases between. This CDR3 has 16 amino acids. Germline CDR1 and CDR2: SGHTA and FQGNSA. The CDR3 DNA sequence: TGTGCCAGCAACTCCCCTGGCCGCTCTGGGGCCAACGTCCTGACTTTC. It yields the protein CASNSPGRSGANVLTF.

This chain uses TRBV7-9 with TRBJ2-3, with 11 nucleotides matching TRBD2. CDR3 size: 16 residues. Germline trimming cut 4 bases from V and 6 bases from J; bases unmatched to any gene: 9. From germline, CDR1 is SEHNR and CDR2 FQNEAQ (reference sequence). CDR3 nucleotides: TGTGCCAGCAGCTCCCCAACTAGCGGGGGACCGGATACGCAGTATTTT. This translates into CASSSPTSGGPDTQYF.

The V and J genes are TRBV6-4 and TRBJ2-5, with 9 bases aligning to TRBD2. The CDR3 is 15 residues long. Germline V gene sequence: CDR1 MRHNA, CDR2 SNTAGT. With 4 bases clipped from V and 5 bases from J, the junction kept 8 bases outside the gene matches. DNA of the CDR3: TGTGCCAGCAGTGTCAGCGGGGGGCCGCAGGAGACCCAGTACTTC. Translation: CASSVSGGPQETQYF.

The table lists this clonotype with many counts. The chain has TRBV5-1 and TRBJ2-7; D gene unclear. Per germline, CDR1 SGHRS and CDR2 YFSETQ. The CDR3 has 13 residues. V lost 7 bases to trimming and J lost 1 base, with 12 bases between them. CDR3 residues: CASVPHRSYEQYV. The CDR3 DNA sequence: TGCGCCAGCGTGCCCCACAGATCCTACGAGCAGTACGTC.

The chain links TRBV5-1 to TRBJ2-7; 8 positions match TRBD2. J was trimmed by 3 bases and V by 4 bases; bases with no gene match: 6. CDR3 length: 14 residues. Germline-derived CDR1 and CDR2 are SGHRS and YFSETQ. The CDR3 protein is CASSHPSGGYEQYF. The CDR3 DNA reads TGCGCCAGCAGCCACCCAAGCGGGGGCTACGAGCAGTACTTC.

This clonotype was recorded many times. The chain combines TRBV7-6 with TRBJ2-1; D could derive from TRBD1 or TRBD2 (7 bases each). V lost 4 bases to trimming and J lost 10 bases, with 14 bases between them. The CDR3 length is 13 residues. CDR1 and CDR2 from the germline V gene are SGHVS and FNYEAQ. Here the CDR3 DNA reads TGTGCCAGCAGCTCACTAGCGACAGGGGAGCAGTTCTTC. It encodes CASSSLATGEQFF.

The chain links TRBV6-6 to TRBJ2-7, with 8 bases that match TRBD1. This CDR3 has 14 residues. The trim removed 5 bases at V and 1 base at J, leaving 4 bases unmatched. Germline CDR1 is MNHNY and CDR2 is SVGAGI (reference sequence). The CDR3 is CASSPRTGSYEQYV. DNA of the CDR3: TGTGCCAGCAGTCCCAGGACAGGGTCCTACGAGCAGTACGTC.

The chain recombines TRBV7-2 with TRBJ2-4; a possible D gene is TRBD2 (6 bases). CDR3 length: 13 amino acids. Trimming left V 5 bases short and J 8 bases short, with 13 bases between. Germline V CDR1 and CDR2: SGHTA, FQGNSA. DNA of the CDR3: TGTGCCAGCAGCGCCAGATCGGGGGACATTCAGTACTTC. This encodes CASSARSGDIQYF.